This T cell receptor (beta chain) was profiled in a study of T cells expressing NK-cell markers. Study details: Of eight sequenced donors, seven were HCMV-seropositive and one HCMV-seronegative.

Turning to this clonotype: Its target is not known.

Germline V CDR1 and CDR2: LNHDA, SQIVND (reference sequence). The CDR3 length is 13 residues. Findings and limits, study-wide: CD8+ T cells in a handful of donors included dominant NKG2C+ clonotypes at 1.0-7.0%. Expanded NKG2C+ T cell clones had unclear HCMV specificity.

TCRdb re-analyzed the 5' RACE reads; it lists each CDR3 protein once, without DNA. The sample totals around 550,000 distinct CDR3 sequences; its top ten clones hold 3% to 4.5%. The chain recombines TRBV19 with TRBJ1-2; TCRdb selects TRBD1, and the lack of DNA leaves this call unchecked. The sequenced sample consisted of blood T cells: a sorted CD56 or NKG2C T cell subset, CD4+ or CD8+ T cells, or bulk PBMC T cells (not recorded which). This TCR was recovered from a man aged 18 to 30 in good health. This CDR3 reads CASSIWDMHGYTF.